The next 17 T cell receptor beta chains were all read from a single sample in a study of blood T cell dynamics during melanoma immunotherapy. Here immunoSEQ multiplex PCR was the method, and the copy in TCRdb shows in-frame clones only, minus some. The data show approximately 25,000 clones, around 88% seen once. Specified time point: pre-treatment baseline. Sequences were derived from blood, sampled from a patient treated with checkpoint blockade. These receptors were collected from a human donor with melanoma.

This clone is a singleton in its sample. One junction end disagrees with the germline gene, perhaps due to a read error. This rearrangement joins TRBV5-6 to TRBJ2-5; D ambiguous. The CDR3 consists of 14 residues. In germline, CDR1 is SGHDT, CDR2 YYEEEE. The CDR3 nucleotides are TGTGCCAGCACCTTGACGCGAGTCCAAGAGACCCAGTACTTC. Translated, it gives CASTLTRVQETQYF. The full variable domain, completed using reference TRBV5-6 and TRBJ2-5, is DAGVTQSPTHLIKTRGQQVTLRCSPKSGHDTVSWYQQALGQGPQFIFQYYEEEERQRGNFPDRFSGHQFPNYSSELNVNALLLGDSALYLCASTLTRVQETQYFGPGTRLLVL.

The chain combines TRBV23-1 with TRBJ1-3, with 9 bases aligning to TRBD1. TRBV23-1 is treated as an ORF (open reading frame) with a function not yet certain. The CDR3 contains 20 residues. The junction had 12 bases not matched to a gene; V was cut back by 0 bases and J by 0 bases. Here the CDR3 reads CASSQSSGQGPCDSGNTIYF. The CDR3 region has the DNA TGCGCCAGCAGTCAATCCAGCGGACAGGGGCCCTGCGACTCTGGAAACACCATATATTTT.

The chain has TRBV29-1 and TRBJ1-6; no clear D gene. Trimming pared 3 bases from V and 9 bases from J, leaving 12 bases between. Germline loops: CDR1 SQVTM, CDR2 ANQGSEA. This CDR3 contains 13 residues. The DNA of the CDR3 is TGCAGCGTTGAGTTGGACCCAGCTTCACCCCTCCACTTT. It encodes CSVELDPASPLHF.

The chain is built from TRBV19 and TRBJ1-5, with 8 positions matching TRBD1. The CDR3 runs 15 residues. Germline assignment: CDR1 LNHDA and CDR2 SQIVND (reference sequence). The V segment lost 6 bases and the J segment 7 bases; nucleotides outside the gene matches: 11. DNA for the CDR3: TGTGCCAGTAGAGGGCCTGGACAGGGAGAGCAGCCCCAGCATTTT. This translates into CASRGPGQGEQPQHF.

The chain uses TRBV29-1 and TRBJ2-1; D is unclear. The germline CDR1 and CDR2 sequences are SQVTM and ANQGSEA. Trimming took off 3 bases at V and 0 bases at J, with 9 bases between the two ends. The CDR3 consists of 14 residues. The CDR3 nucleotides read TGCAGCGTTGAGGCCCTTACCTCCTACAATGAGCAGTTCTTC. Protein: CSVEALTSYNEQFF.

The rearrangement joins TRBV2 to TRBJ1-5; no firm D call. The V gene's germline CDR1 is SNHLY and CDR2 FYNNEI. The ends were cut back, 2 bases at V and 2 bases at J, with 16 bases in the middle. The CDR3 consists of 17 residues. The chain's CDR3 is CASSERVGWTGNQPQHF. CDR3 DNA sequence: TGTGCCAGCAGTGAACGTGTGGGCTGGACGGGCAATCAGCCCCAGCATTTT. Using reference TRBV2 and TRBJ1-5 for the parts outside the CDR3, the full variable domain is EPEVTQTPSHQVTQMGQEVILRCVPISNHLYFYWYRQILGQKVEFLVSFYNNEISEKSEIFDDQFSVERPDGSNFTLKIRSTKLEDSAMYFCASSERVGWTGNQPQHFGDGTRLSIL.

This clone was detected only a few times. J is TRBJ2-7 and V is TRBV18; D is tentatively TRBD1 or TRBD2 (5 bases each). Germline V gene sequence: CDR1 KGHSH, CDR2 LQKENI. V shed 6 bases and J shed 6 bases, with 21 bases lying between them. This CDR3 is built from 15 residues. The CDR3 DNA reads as TGTGCCAGCTCTCCGACTACCGGGACCCCGACCGAGCAGTACTTC. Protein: CASSPTTGTPTEQYF.

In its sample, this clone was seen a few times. CDR3 region: CASSQALAGAYNEQFF. CDR3 coding DNA: TGTGCCAGCAGCCAAGCGCTAGCCGGGGCCTACAATGAGCAGTTCTTC. The gene calls are TRBV4-2 and TRBJ2-1; D is perhaps TRBD2 (5 bases). The CDR3 totals 16 residues. CDR1 is LGHNA, CDR2 YNFKEQ, per germline. V lost 1 base and J 2 bases, leaving 12 bases between the germline ends.

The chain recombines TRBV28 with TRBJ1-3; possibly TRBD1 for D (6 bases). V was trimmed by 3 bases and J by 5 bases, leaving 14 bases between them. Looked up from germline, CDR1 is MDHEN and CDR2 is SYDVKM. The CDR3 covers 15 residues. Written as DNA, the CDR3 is TGTGCCAGCAGTTTCGCTGGCAGGGGCAGAAACACCATATATTTT. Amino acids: CASSFAGRGRNTIYF. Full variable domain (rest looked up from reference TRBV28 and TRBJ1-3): DVKVTQSSRYLVKRTGEKVFLECVQDMDHENMFWYRQDPGLGLRLIYFSYDVKMKEKGDIPEGYSVSREKKERFSLILESASTNQTSMYLCASSFAGRGRNTIYFGEGSWLTVV.

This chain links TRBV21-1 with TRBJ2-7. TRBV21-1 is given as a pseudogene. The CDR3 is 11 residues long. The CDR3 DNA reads TGTGCCAGCAGCAAAGAGAACGAGCAGTACTTC. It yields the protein CASSKENEQYF.

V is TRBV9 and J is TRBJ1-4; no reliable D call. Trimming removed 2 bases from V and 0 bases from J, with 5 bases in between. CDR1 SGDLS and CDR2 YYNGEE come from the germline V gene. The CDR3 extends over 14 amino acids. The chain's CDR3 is CASSVLATNEKLFF. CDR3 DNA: TGTGCCAGCAGCGTCCTAGCAACTAATGAAAAACTGTTTTTT. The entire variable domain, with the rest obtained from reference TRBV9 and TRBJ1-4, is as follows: DSGVTQTPKHLITATGQRVTLRCSPRSGDLSVYWYQQSLDQGLQFLIQYYNGEERAKGNILERFSAQQFPDLHSELNLSSLELGDSALYFCASSVLATNEKLFFGSGTQLSVL.

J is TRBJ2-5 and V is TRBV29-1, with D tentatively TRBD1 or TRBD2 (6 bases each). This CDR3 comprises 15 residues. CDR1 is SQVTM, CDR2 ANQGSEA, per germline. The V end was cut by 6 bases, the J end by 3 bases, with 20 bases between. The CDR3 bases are TGCAGCGTCCGCAGGGGAGGAGGGAGTGAAGAGACCCAGTACTTC. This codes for CSVRRGGGSEETQYF.

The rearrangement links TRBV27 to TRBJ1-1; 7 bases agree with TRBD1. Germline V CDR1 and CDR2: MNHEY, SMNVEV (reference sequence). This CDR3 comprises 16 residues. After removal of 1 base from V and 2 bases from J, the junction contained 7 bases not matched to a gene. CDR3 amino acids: CASSLFGRGTNTEAFF. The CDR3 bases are TGTGCCAGCAGTTTATTCGGCAGGGGGACAAACACTGAAGCTTTCTTT.

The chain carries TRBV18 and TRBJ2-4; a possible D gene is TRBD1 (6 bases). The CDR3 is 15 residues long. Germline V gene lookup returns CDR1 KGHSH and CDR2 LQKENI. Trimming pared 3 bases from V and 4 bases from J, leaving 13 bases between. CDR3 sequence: CASSPPLTGKNIQYF. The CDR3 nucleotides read TGTGCCAGCTCACCCCCGTTGACAGGAAAAAACATTCAGTACTTC. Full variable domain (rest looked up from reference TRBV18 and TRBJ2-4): NAGVMQNPRHLVRRRGQEARLRCSPMKGHSHVYWYRQLPEEGLKFMVYLQKENIIDESGMPKERFSAEFPKEGPSILRIQQVVRGDSAAYFCASSPPLTGKNIQYFGAGTRLSVL.

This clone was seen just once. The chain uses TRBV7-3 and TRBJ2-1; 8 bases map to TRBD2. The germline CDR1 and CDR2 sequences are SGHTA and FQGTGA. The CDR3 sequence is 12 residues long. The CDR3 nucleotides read TGTGTCCGAGCGGGAGACTACAATGAGCAGTTCTTC. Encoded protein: CVRAGDYNEQFF.

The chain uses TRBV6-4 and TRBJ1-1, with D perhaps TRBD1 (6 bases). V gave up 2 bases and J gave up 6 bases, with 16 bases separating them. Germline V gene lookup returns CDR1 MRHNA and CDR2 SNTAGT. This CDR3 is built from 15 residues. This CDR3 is CASSDGNRDVAEAFF. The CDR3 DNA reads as TGTGCCAGCAGTGACGGAAACAGGGATGTAGCTGAAGCTTTCTTT.

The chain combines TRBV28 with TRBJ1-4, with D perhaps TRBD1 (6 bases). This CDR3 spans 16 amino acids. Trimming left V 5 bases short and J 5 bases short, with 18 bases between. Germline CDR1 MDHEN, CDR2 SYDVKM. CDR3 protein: CASSPLVGGRNEKLFF. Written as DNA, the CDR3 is TGTGCCAGCAGTCCGCTCGTGGGGGGGCGGAATGAAAAACTGTTTTTT.